The entry below describes one T cell receptor (beta chain). Its target is not known. CDR1 and CDR2 from the germline V gene are SEHNR and FQNEAQ (reference sequence). V was clipped by 9 bases and J by 4 bases, with 10 bases between them. This CDR3 is 13 amino acids long. RNA extraction gave at least 5.5 micrograms of total RNA per sample. The sample originates from a study of blood T cells in healthy people across ages. Primers used in a second PCR of about 7 to 12 cycles were a sample-barcoded 5' primer and a J-beta primer mix. TCRdb reprocessed the 5' RACE reads via MiXCR and lists one record per CDR3 protein. Of roughly 560,000 distinct CDR3 sequences listed, around 24% are singletons. Study-level points and caveats: In the absence of known donor CMV status, changes in expanded clonotypes were possibly confounded.

These same records also appear under a second study, on T cells of mothers and their children.

The rearrangement links TRBV7-9 to TRBJ2-6; the D gene is possibly TRBD2 (5 bases). The sequence came from a boy younger than 18 in good health. Specimen: blood. The CDR3 bases are TGTGCCAGTCCATCGGGGGGGGCCAACGTCCTGACTTTC. Protein product: CASPSGGANVLTF.